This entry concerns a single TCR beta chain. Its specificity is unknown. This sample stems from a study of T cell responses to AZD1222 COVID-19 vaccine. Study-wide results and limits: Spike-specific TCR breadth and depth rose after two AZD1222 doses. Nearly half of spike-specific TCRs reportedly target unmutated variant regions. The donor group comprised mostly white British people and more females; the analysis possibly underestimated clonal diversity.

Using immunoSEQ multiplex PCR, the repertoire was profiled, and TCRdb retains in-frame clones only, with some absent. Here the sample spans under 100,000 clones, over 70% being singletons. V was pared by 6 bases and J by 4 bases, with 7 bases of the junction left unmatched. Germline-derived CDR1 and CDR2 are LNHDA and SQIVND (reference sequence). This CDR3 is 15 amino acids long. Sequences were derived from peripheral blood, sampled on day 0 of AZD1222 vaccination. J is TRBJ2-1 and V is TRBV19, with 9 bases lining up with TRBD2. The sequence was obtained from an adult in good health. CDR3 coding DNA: TGTGCCAGTAGACCAACTAGCGGGCCGTACAATGAGCAGTTCTTC. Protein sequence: CASRPTSGPYNEQFF.